This T cell receptor beta chain was captured by sequencing in a study of T cell responses to AZD1222 COVID-19 vaccine. Using immunoSEQ multiplex PCR, the repertoire was profiled, and TCRdb retains in-frame clones only, with some absent. Among tens of thousands of clones listed, roughly 88% were seen once. A remark on this clone: As yet, its antigen is unknown.

The CDR3 runs to 18 residues. The junction had 8 bases not matched to a gene; V was cut back by 1 base and J by 0 bases. The germline gives CDR1 KGHSH, CDR2 LQKENI. Study conclusions and caveats: Spike-specific TCR repertoires showed rising breadth and depth after two AZD1222 doses. Sampling captured repertoires only after the peak T cell response. The reported proportion of spike-specific TCRs targeting unmutated variant regions was nearly half. It was only five to seven AZD1222 recipients who were seropositive at baseline.

The chain combines TRBV18 with TRBJ2-1; TRBD2 agrees at 8 bases. The specimen was peripheral blood, collected on day 0 of MenACWY control vaccination. The TCR was taken from an adult in good health. CDR3 sequence reads: CASSPLPVAGSSYNEQFF. The CDR3, as DNA: TGTGCCAGCTCACCACTCCCGGTAGCGGGAAGCTCCTACAATGAGCAGTTCTTC.